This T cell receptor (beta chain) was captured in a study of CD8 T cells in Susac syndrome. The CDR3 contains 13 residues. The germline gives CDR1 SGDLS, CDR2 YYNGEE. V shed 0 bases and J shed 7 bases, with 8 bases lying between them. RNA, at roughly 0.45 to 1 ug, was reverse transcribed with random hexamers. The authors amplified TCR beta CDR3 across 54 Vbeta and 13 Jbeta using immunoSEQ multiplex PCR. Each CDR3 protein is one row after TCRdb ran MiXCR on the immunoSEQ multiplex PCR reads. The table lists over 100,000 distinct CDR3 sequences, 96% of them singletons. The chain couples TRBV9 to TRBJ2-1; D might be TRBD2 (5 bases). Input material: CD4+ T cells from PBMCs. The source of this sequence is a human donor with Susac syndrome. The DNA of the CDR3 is TGTGCCAGCAGCGTAGGGACGGGAAATGAGCAGTTCTTC. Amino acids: CASSVGTGNEQFF.